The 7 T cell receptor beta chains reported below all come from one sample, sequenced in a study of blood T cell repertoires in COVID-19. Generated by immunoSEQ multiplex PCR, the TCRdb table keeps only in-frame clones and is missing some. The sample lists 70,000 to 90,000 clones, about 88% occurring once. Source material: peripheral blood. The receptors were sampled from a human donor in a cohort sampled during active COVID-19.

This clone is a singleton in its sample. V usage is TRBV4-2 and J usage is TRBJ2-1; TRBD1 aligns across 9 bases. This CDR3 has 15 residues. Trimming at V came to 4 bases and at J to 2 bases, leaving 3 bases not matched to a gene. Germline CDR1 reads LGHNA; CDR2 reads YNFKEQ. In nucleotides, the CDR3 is TGTGCCAGCAGCCCAGGACAGGGGCCCTACAATGAGCAGTTCTTC. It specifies CASSPGQGPYNEQFF.

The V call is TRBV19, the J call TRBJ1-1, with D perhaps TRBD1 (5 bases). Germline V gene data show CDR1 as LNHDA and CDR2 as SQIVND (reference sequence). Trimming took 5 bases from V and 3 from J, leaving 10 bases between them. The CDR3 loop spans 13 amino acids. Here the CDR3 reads CASSRKGDTEAFF. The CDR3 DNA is TGTGCCAGTAGTCGCAAAGGGGACACTGAAGCTTTCTTT.

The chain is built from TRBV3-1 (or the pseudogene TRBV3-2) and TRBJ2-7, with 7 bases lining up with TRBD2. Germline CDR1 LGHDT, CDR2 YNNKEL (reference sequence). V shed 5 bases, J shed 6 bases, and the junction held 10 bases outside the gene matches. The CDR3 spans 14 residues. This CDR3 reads CASSATSDSGEQYF. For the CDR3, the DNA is TGTGCCAGCAGCGCCACTAGCGATTCCGGCGAGCAGTACTTC.

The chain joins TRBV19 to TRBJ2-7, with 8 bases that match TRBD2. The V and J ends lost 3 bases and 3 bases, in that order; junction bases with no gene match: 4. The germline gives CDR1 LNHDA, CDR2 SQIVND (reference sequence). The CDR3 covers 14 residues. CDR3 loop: CASSIGRVNYEQYF. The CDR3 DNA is TGTGCCAGTAGTATCGGGAGGGTTAACTACGAGCAGTACTTC.

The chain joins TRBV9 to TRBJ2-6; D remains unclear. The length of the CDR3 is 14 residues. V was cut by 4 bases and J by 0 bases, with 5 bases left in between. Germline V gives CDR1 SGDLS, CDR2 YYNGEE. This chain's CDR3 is CASSPRSGANVLTF. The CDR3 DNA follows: TGTGCCAGCAGCCCTCGCTCTGGGGCCAACGTCCTGACTTTC.

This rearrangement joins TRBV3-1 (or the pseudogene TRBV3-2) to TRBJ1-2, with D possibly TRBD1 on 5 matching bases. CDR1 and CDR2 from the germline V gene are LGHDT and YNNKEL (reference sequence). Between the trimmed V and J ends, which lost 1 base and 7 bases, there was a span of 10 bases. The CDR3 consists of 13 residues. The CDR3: CASSQAGVTGYTF. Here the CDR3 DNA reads TGTGCCAGCAGCCAAGCGGGGGTCACTGGCTACACCTTC.

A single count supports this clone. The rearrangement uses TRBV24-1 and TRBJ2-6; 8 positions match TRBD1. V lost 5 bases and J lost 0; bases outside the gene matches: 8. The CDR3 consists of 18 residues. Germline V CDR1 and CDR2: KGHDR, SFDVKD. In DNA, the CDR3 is TGTGCCACCAGTGCCCGCTCGGGACAGGCCTCTGGGGCCAACGTCCTGACTTTC. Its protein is CATSARSGQASGANVLTF.